This is a list of T cell receptor beta chains from one sample in a study of OX40 agonist ivuxolimab in advanced cancers. Sequenced by immunoSEQ multiplex PCR; TCRdb stores in-frame clones only, minus some. The table has roughly 77,000 clones, 85% to 95% seen once; the top ten hold more than 9.5%. The sequencing here drew on CD4+ or CD8+ T cells sorted from blood, taken in a trial of the OX40 agonist ivuxolimab. Every receptor here comes from an adult with an advanced solid tumor such as melanoma, head and neck, liver or kidney cancer. Each CDR3 is given with its conserved first and last residue. The D gene is left open where the match is weak. Not all rows give a size; the values are once, few, many and, for expanded clones, a class.

abundance: once; d_gene: TRBD1; v_gene: TRBV19; j_gene: TRBJ1-1; CDR3nt: TGTGCCAGTAGACCCATAGACAGGGACACTGAAGCTTTCTTT; CDR3aa: CASRPIDRDTEAFF
abundance: .; d_gene: .; v_gene: TRBV19; j_gene: TRBJ1-2; CDR3nt: TGTGCCAGTGGCCGCAGCAGCCACGAAGACAGTTTCTATGGCTACACCTTC; CDR3aa: CASGRSSHEDSFYGYTF
abundance: .; d_gene: TRBD1; v_gene: TRBV4-1; j_gene: TRBJ1-2; CDR3nt: TGCGCCAGCAGCCAAGGGACAGGGATAACCTATGGCTACACCTTC; CDR3aa: CASSQGTGITYGYTF
abundance: once; d_gene: TRBD2; v_gene: TRBV27; j_gene: TRBJ2-1; CDR3nt: TGTGCCAGCAGTTTATCTAGCGGGGGGGCCTACAATGAGCAGTTCTTC; CDR3aa: CASSLSSGGAYNEQFF
abundance: .; d_gene: TRBD1; v_gene: TRBV11-3; j_gene: TRBJ2-2; CDR3nt: TGTGCCAGCAGCACGAGACAGGGGTCGGCCGGGGAGCTGTTTTTT; CDR3aa: CASSTRQGSAGELFF
abundance: .; d_gene: TRBD1; v_gene: TRBV5-1; j_gene: TRBJ1-1; CDR3nt: TGCGCCAGCAGCCCACCGAATACAGGGGGATGGGACACTGAAGCTTTCTTT; CDR3aa: CASSPPNTGGWDTEAFF
abundance: .; d_gene: .; v_gene: TRBV15; j_gene: TRBJ2-7; CDR3nt: TGTGCCACCAGCAGAGATAGGAACCGTTACTCCTACGAGCAGTACTTC; CDR3aa: CATSRDRNRYSYEQYF
abundance: .; d_gene: TRBD1; v_gene: TRBV5-8; j_gene: TRBJ1-6; CDR3nt: TGTGCCAGCAGCCCAGGGACAGATGCCCTCCACTTT; CDR3aa: CASSPGTDALHF
abundance: .; d_gene: .; v_gene: TRBV5-1; j_gene: TRBJ1-1; CDR3nt: TGCGCCACCCGCCAGGGTGACAGTCCAAACACTGAAGCTTTCTTT; CDR3aa: CATRQGDSPNTEAFF
abundance: few; d_gene: .; v_gene: TRBV27; j_gene: TRBJ2-7; CDR3nt: TGTGCCAGCAGTTCGATATTAGACTACGAGCAGTACTTC; CDR3aa: CASSSILDYEQYF
abundance: .; d_gene: .; v_gene: TRBV27; j_gene: TRBJ2-7; CDR3nt: TGTGCCAGCAGTTTGACAGATAATCACGAGCAGTACTTC; CDR3aa: CASSLTDNHEQYF
abundance: .; d_gene: TRBD1; v_gene: TRBV7-9; j_gene: TRBJ1-2; CDR3nt: TGTGCCAGCAGCCAGCGTCAGGGGGCAGACTATGGCTACACCTTC; CDR3aa: CASSQRQGADYGYTF
abundance: .; d_gene: .; v_gene: TRBV7-3; j_gene: TRBJ2-5; CDR3nt: TGTGCCAGCAGCTTAACAGGATCCGAGACCCAGTACTTC; CDR3aa: CASSLTGSETQYF
abundance: once; d_gene: .; v_gene: TRBV7-2; j_gene: TRBJ1-3; CDR3nt: TGTGCCAGCACCCCGGGCCAGGTTACTGGAAACACCATATATTTT; CDR3aa: CASTPGQVTGNTIYF
abundance: .; d_gene: .; v_gene: TRBV9; j_gene: TRBJ1-2; CDR3nt: TGTGCCAGCAGCATCGCAGGGGAAGAGGCTTCCTATGGCTACACCTTC; CDR3aa: CASSIAGEEASYGYTF
abundance: .; d_gene: TRBD1; v_gene: TRBV29-1; j_gene: TRBJ1-1; CDR3nt: TGCAGCGGTGACCAGGGGGGGGGCACTGAAGCTTTCTTT; CDR3aa: CSGDQGGGTEAFF
abundance: .; d_gene: .; v_gene: TRBV11-2; j_gene: TRBJ2-1; CDR3nt: TGTGCCAGCAGCTTACAGGGTTCTCCTGAACACAATGAGCAGTTCTTC; CDR3aa: CASSLQGSPEHNEQFF
abundance: once; d_gene: .; v_gene: TRBV30; j_gene: TRBJ2-2; CDR3nt: TGTGCCTGGAGCCTAGGGCGGGGTGGGAACACCGGGGAGCTGTTTTTT; CDR3aa: CAWSLGRGGNTGELFF
abundance: once; d_gene: .; v_gene: TRBV4-1; j_gene: TRBJ2-7; CDR3nt: TGCGCCAGCAGCCAAGATGCCGGGGCAACGGAGCAGTACTTC; CDR3aa: CASSQDAGATEQYF
abundance: .; d_gene: .; v_gene: TRBV7-9; j_gene: TRBJ2-3; CDR3nt: TGTGCCAGCAGCTTATCTATGTCGGGCCCGGGGGCAGATACGCAGTATTTT; CDR3aa: CASSLSMSGPGADTQYF
abundance: .; d_gene: TRBD2; v_gene: TRBV11-2; j_gene: TRBJ2-7; CDR3nt: TGTGCCAGCAGCTTAGGTGTAGCGGGGGCCTCCTACGAGCAGTACTTC; CDR3aa: CASSLGVAGASYEQYF
abundance: .; d_gene: TRBD1; v_gene: TRBV7-8; j_gene: TRBJ2-1; CDR3nt: TGTGCCAGCAGCGGGGAGAGGGGGCTCTCCTACAATGAGCAGTTCTTC; CDR3aa: CASSGERGLSYNEQFF
abundance: .; d_gene: TRBD1; v_gene: TRBV15; j_gene: TRBJ1-5; CDR3nt: TGTGCCACCAGCAGGGACAGGGCTCAGCCCCAGCATTTT; CDR3aa: CATSRDRAQPQHF
abundance: .; d_gene: .; v_gene: TRBV5-6; j_gene: TRBJ2-1; CDR3nt: TGTGCCATGTCGCTAGGAGTTGGCGTGAATGAGCAGTTCTTC; CDR3aa: CAMSLGVGVNEQFF
abundance: .; d_gene: .; v_gene: TRBV27; j_gene: TRBJ2-7; CDR3nt: TGTGCCAGCAGTTTAGGCTACGAGCAGTACTTC; CDR3aa: CASSLGYEQYF
abundance: .; d_gene: .; v_gene: TRBV13; j_gene: TRBJ1-4; CDR3nt: TGTGCCAGCAGCCTTGGGACACGGAGGGAAAAACTGTTTTTT; CDR3aa: CASSLGTRREKLFF